These 19 T cell receptor beta chains originate from one sample sequenced in a study of blood T cell repertoires in COVID-19 (TCRdb year 2020). Libraries were made using the immunoSEQ multiplex PCR assay. Here the immuneACCESS table is served through TCRdb, limited to in-frame sequences with V and J called. Missing clones are a known gap in these copies; in checked studies unresolved V genes cover under half, and the rest lacks a known reason. The sample yields over 300,000 clones; 70% to 90% were counted once. The top ten constitute approximately 6% of the sample. Sequencing was carried out using PBMCs or T cells enriched from blood (not recorded which). The receptors derive from a woman in her twenties or thirties who had recovered from COVID-19.

The genes are TRBV30 and TRBJ2-1; 10 positions agree with TRBD1. Germline CDR1 reads GTSNPN; CDR2 reads SVGIG (reference sequence). The CDR3 is 14 amino acids. V lost 2 bases, J lost 7 bases, and 5 bases stayed unmatched. DNA of the CDR3: TGTGCCTGGAGTCGTGGACAGGGGGAGAATGAGCAGTTCTTC. Its translation is CAWSRGQGENEQFF.

This clone has more than one count but fewer than ten. The gene calls are TRBV14 and TRBJ2-7; no clear D gene. The CDR3 extends over 17 amino acids. Germline CDR1 and CDR2: SGHDN and FVKESK. V was shortened by 0 bases and J by 5 bases, with 20 bases between the two germline ends. Here the CDR3 DNA reads TGTGCCAGCAGCCAAGATCATTTGGAACCCGAGGCGCACGAGCAGTACTTC. As protein: CASSQDHLEPEAHEQYF.

The CDR3 bases are TGTGCCAGCAGCTTGAGCGGGGGGGCTGGTGAGCAGTTCTTC. Protein sequence: CASSLSGGAGEQFF. The genes are TRBV7-3 and TRBJ2-1, with TRBD2 matching over 10 bases. Germline-derived CDR1 and CDR2 are SGHTA and FQGTGA. After removal of 3 bases from V and 9 bases from J, the junction contained 5 bases not matched to a gene. This CDR3 has 14 residues.

Only one count was recorded for this clone. V gene TRBV4-2 combines with J gene TRBJ1-3; D is possibly TRBD1 (5 bases). V dropped 0 bases and J dropped 0 bases, with 12 bases sitting between them. The CDR3 loop spans 17 amino acids. Looked up from germline, CDR1 is LGHNA and CDR2 is YNFKEQ. The DNA of the CDR3 is TGTGCCAGCAGCCAAGAGACAGCTCCTATCTCTGGAAACACCATATATTTT. Translating gives CASSQETAPISGNTIYF.

CDR3: CASSLPEGAWTGELFF. In DNA form, the CDR3 reads TGTGCCAGCAGCTTACCCGAGGGGGCGTGGACCGGGGAGCTGTTTTTT. The V call is TRBV7-3, the J call TRBJ2-2, with 7 positions matching TRBD1. Germline V gene data show CDR1 as SGHTA and CDR2 as FQGTGA. Trimming cost V 2 bases and J 5 bases; bases outside gene matches: 8. The CDR3 has 16 amino acids.

The chain uses TRBV6-5 and TRBJ2-7, with D perhaps TRBD2 (6 bases). The V gene's germline CDR1 is MNHEY and CDR2 SVGAGI. The CDR3 contains 15 residues. Between the trimmed V and J ends, which lost 6 bases and 4 bases, there was a span of 19 bases. CDR3 sequence: CASRTRGSLSYEQYF. The CDR3 bases are TGTGCCAGCAGGACGCGGGGAAGTCTAAGTTACGAGCAGTACTTC.

The V and J genes are TRBV5-1 and TRBJ2-3, with TRBD2 matching 13 bases. The ends lost 0 bases at V and 0 bases at J; junction bases unmatched: 4. This CDR3 spans 18 amino acids. CDR1 is SGHRS, CDR2 YFSETQ, per germline. The CDR3 protein is CASSLGLAGGPSTDTQYF. The CDR3, as DNA: TGCGCCAGCAGCTTGGGACTAGCGGGGGGCCCTAGCACAGATACGCAGTATTTT.

The chain couples TRBV3-1 (or the pseudogene TRBV3-2) to TRBJ2-7, with TRBD2 matching over 13 bases. Germline values: CDR1 LGHDT, CDR2 YNNKEL (reference sequence). This CDR3 is built from 17 residues. The ends lost 2 bases at V and 2 bases at J; junction bases unmatched: 6. In DNA, the CDR3 is TGTGCCAGCAGCCAATTTCCGGGACTAGCGGGAACCTACGAGCAGTACTTC. It encodes CASSQFPGLAGTYEQYF.

This CDR3 reads CASSLDQGDNSYEQYF. The CDR3 nucleotides read TGTGCCAGCAGCTTGGATCAGGGCGACAATTCCTACGAGCAGTACTTC. The gene calls are TRBV5-6 and TRBJ2-7, with D tentatively TRBD1 (5 bases). The CDR3 covers 16 residues. V was clipped by 0 bases and J by 1 base, with 14 bases between them. Looked up from germline, CDR1 is SGHDT and CDR2 is YYEEEE.

This chain joins TRBV19 and TRBJ1-2; no definite D call. Germline CDR1 LNHDA, CDR2 SQIVND (reference sequence). This CDR3 region has 15 residues. Trimming removed 0 bases from V and 4 bases from J, with 12 bases in between. The CDR3 loop reads CASSIDPGYFYGYTF. Here the CDR3 DNA reads TGTGCCAGTAGTATAGACCCCGGGTATTTCTATGGCTACACCTTC.

The J gene is TRBJ1-4, the V gene TRBV30; no clear D gene. Germline V gives CDR1 GTSNPN, CDR2 SVGIG (reference sequence). Trimming pared 8 bases from V and 2 bases from J, leaving 15 bases between. The CDR3 loop spans 14 amino acids. The CDR3 DNA is TGTGCCAGAGGAAGATCTGGCACTAATGAAAAACTGTTTTTT. It translates to CARGRSGTNEKLFF.

The rearrangement joins TRBV19 to TRBJ1-2; D is possibly TRBD1 (6 bases). The CDR3 sequence is 13 residues long. Trimming pared 5 bases from V and 7 bases from J, leaving 14 bases between. The V gene's germline CDR1 is LNHDA and CDR2 SQIVND (reference sequence). The CDR3 bases are TGTGCCAGTAGTTCCAATACAGGGTCTGGCTACACCTTC. This gives the protein CASSSNTGSGYTF. The full variable domain, with the rest looked up from reference TRBV19 and TRBJ1-2, is DGGITQSPKYLFRKEGQNVTLSCEQNLNHDAMYWYRQDPGQGLRLIYYSQIVNDFQKGDIAEGYSVSREKKESFPLTVTSAQKNPTAFYLCASSSNTGSGYTFGSGTRLTVV.

As concerns this clone: At one of its ends the junction is not consistent with the germline gene, which may arise from a read error. Other DNA sequences in this specimen translate into the identical CDR3. The V call is TRBV19, the J call TRBJ2-1; 7 nucleotides line up with TRBD2. In germline, CDR1 is LNHDA, CDR2 SQIVND (reference sequence). This CDR3 is 16 amino acids long. CDR3 region: CASSPGGTSSYNEQFF. The CDR3, as DNA: TGTGCCAGTAGCCCCGGGGGGACCAGCTCCTATAATGAGCAGTTCTTC.

V usage is TRBV12-3 or TRBV12-4 and J usage is TRBJ1-1; the D gene is possibly TRBD1 (6 bases). The V end lost 6 bases, the J end lost 5 bases, and 7 bases lay between the germline ends. There are 11 residues in the CDR3. The CDR3 is CASRQGTEAFF. CDR3 DNA sequence: TGTGCCAGCAGGCAGGGGACTGAAGCTTTCTTT.

The table lists this clone with a count of one. The rearrangement links TRBV19 to TRBJ1-1; D is possibly TRBD1 (6 bases). Germline V gives CDR1 LNHDA, CDR2 SQIVND (reference sequence). With 2 bases removed from V and 5 bases from J, the gap between germline ends came to 9 bases. The CDR3 extends over 13 amino acids. The DNA of the CDR3 is TGTGCCAGTAGTATAAAGGGGGTGACTGAAGCTTTCTTT. Its translation: CASSIKGVTEAFF.

The chain links TRBV7-9 to TRBJ1-3, with TRBD1 matching over 10 bases. J was trimmed by 7 bases and V by 5 bases; bases with no gene match: 5. The CDR3 has 14 residues. In germline, CDR1 is SEHNR, CDR2 FQNEAQ (reference sequence). The CDR3 nucleotides are TGTGCCAGCAGCCCAGGACAGGGGGAGAACACCATATATTTT. As protein: CASSPGQGENTIYF. Full variable domain (missing parts from reference TRBV7-9 and TRBJ1-3): DTGVSQNPRHKITKRGQNVTFRCDPISEHNRLYWYRQTLGQGPEFLTYFQNEAQLEKSRLLSDRFSAERPKGSFSTLEIQRTEQGDSAMYLCASSPGQGENTIYFGEGSWLTVV.

The rearrangement joins TRBV7-3 to TRBJ2-1; tentatively, D is TRBD2 (6 bases). The germline V gene has CDR1 SGHTA and CDR2 FQGTGA. CDR3 length: 13 amino acids. V was clipped by 0 bases and J by 9 bases, with 9 bases between them. The CDR3 spells CASSLTEGAEQFF. The CDR3, as DNA: TGTGCCAGCAGCTTAACGGAGGGCGCTGAGCAGTTCTTC.

The CDR3 sequence: CAIRPGQGPVPNTGELFF. The CDR3 nucleotides are TGTGCCATACGACCGGGACAGGGCCCTGTTCCGAACACCGGGGAGCTGTTTTTT. The chain carries TRBV10-3 and TRBJ2-2, with 9 bases that match TRBD1. The J segment lost 0 bases and the V segment lost 9 bases, leaving 14 bases of the junction unmatched. The CDR3 extends over 18 amino acids. The V gene's germline CDR1 is ENHRY and CDR2 SYGVKD.

This chain uses TRBV3-1 (or the pseudogene TRBV3-2) with TRBJ1-1; D is perhaps TRBD1 (5 bases). Germline-derived CDR1 and CDR2 are LGHDT and YNNKEL (reference sequence). V lost 5 bases and J lost 4, with 11 bases in between. The CDR3 has 13 residues. The CDR3 DNA reads TGTGCCAGCAGCTGGGGGGAGAGCACTGAAGCTTTCTTT. It encodes CASSWGESTEAFF.